Below, one TCR beta chain is given with its context. These data are taken from a study of somatic mutations in cytotoxic T cells in rheumatoid arthritis. Study information: Flow sorting of some V beta antibody-stained T cells reached nearly 100% purity, with V beta1+ cells also TCRB-sequenced.

Between the trimmed V and J ends, which lost 5 bases and 6 bases, there was a span of 11 bases. In germline, CDR1 is MGHDK, CDR2 SYGVNS. The CDR3 length is 12 residues. Isolation of CD4+ and CD8+ cells used positive magnetic bead selection, with purity checked by flow cytometry. Sequenced by immunoSEQ multiplex PCR; TCRdb stores in-frame clones only, minus some. The table records around 16,000 clones, about four fifths of them present only once. The sequenced sample was CD8+ T cells sorted from blood. This receptor was obtained from a woman between 50 and 59 years old with rheumatoid arthritis. V and J are TRBV25-1 and TRBJ2-7, with D maybe TRBD2 (5 bases). The CDR3 sequence: CASSLPAGEQYF. The CDR3 DNA reads TGTGCCAGCAGTCTCCCGGCGGGCGAGCAGTACTTC.